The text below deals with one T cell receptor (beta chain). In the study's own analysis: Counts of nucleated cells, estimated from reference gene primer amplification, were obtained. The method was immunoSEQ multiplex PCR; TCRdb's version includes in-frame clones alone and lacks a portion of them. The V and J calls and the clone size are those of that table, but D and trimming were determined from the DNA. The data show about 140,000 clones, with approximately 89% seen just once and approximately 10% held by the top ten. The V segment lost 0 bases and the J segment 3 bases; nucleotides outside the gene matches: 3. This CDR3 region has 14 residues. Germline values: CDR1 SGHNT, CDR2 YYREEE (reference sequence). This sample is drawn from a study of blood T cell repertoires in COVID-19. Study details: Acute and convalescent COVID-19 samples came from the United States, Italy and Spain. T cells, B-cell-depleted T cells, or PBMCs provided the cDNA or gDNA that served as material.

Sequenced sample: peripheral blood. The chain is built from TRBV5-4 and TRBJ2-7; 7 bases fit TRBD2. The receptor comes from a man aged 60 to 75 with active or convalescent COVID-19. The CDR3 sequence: CASSLVGLVYEQYF. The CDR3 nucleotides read TGTGCCAGCAGCTTGGTAGGACTAGTCTACGAGCAGTACTTC.